This TCR beta chain was identified during a study of blood T cell repertoires in COVID-19 (dated by TCRdb to the early 2020s). A note on the overall study: Collaborator samples came from the United States, Italy and Spain and covered acute and convalescent phases of COVID-19. The prospective study material was composed of cDNA or gDNA derived from T cells, B-cell-depleted T cells, or PBMCs. Deeply sampled blood TCRbeta repertoires from subjects exposed to, actively infected with, or recovered from COVID-19 were included in the dataset. The repertoires were made available in a free public database intended to serve as a resource for research on the immune response to SARS-CoV-2. Samples were obtained from the ongoing ImmuneRACE study (first 160 participants) and from 1,254 subjects provided by 6 global collaborators. The sample metadata nearly always contained a de-identified subject ID, COVID-19 status, age in years and sex. HLA class I and class II types, where available, came from metadata supplied by the sample provider rather than from assay-based typing. Overall results and qualifications from the work: Clinical and demographic metadata were provided uncurated, with the amount varying by source and participant.

Whole blood was collected in K2EDTA tubes by collaborating institutions according to the institutions' own protocols. For TCRbeta analysis, collaborators shipped samples in one of three forms: frozen whole blood, isolated PBMCs, or DNA extracted from either of those sample types. The immunoSEQ Assay, a bias-controlled multiplex PCR, was used to amplify TCRbeta CDR3 regions from genomic DNA. The paper's processing steps were these. The number of nucleated cells in each sample was estimated from the amplification of reference gene primers within the assay. To quantify the absolute abundance of each unique TCRbeta CDR3 rearrangement, sequence reads were collapsed and filtered. For each sample, productive Simpson clonality was calculated by taking the square root of Simpson's diversity index across productive rearrangements. TCRdb obtained this table from immuneACCESS and retained in-frame rearrangements with V and J assigned. These tables miss some clones; where compared with another copy, unresolved V genes account for less than half of the shortfall, and the remainder is unexplained. V and J calls and clone size follow that table, whereas D and trimming were derived from the DNA. For this sample there are 100,000 to 150,000 clones; over 75% appear just once. The ten largest account for 25% to 30% of the sample.

V and J lose 6 bases and 2 bases, and a span of 10 bases separates them. The CDR3 goes from the cysteine to the phenylalanine over 13 residues. The retained sequence is limited to the CDR3, 39 bases, with the frame set at the first base. As encoded in the germline V gene, CDR1 is SNHLY while CDR2 is FYNNEI. About this clone itself: Its antigen specificity is not known. Base qualities are not recorded, but no much larger clone differs from it by a single base.

This receptor was taken from a woman of 80 years or more with acute or convalescent COVID-19. Specimen: peripheral blood. The chain was built from TRBV2 and TRBJ2-5; TRBD1 is a possible D gene, resting on 5 matching bases. The CDR3 corresponds to CASRDDRQETQYF. The bases are TGTGCCAGCAGAGACGACAGACAAGAGACCCAGTACTTC.